The clone carrying this TCR beta chain was detected a few times. This sample also contains other DNA sequences that code for the same CDR3. This record belongs to a study of blood T cell repertoires in COVID-19. Study context: Acute and convalescent COVID-19 samples came from the United States, Italy and Spain. Sources were T cells, B-cell-depleted T cells, or PBMCs; the material itself was cDNA or gDNA.

Produced via immunoSEQ multiplex PCR; TCRdb's table is partial and in-frame only. This sample carries under 300,000 clones, 85% to 90% of them seen once, and the ten largest clones take 2.4%. Cohort 3 recovery required two negative PCRs, clearance, or symptom resolution. Sequencing used PBMCs or T cells enriched from blood (not recorded which). The clonotype comes from a woman under 30 who had recovered from COVID-19.

The CDR3 spells CASSPAGTEAFF. The CDR3 coding sequence is TGTGCCAGCTCACCAGCGGGTACTGAAGCTTTCTTT. The chain couples TRBV18 to TRBJ1-1; D remains unclear. There are 12 residues in the CDR3. The germline CDR1 and CDR2 sequences are KGHSH and LQKENI. V was cut by 2 bases and J by 5 bases, with 6 bases left in between.